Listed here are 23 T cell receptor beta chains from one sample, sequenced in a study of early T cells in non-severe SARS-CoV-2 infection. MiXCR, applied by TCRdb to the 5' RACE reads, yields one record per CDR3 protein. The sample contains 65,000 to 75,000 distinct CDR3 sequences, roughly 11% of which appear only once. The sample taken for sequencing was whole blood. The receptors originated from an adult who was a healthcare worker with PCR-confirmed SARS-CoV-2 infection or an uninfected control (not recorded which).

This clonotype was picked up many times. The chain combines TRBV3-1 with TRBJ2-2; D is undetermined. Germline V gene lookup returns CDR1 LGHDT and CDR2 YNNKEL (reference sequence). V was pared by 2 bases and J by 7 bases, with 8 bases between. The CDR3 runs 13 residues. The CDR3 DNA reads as TGTGCCAGCAGCCAATTAAATCGCGGGGAGCTGTTTTTT. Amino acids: CASSQLNRGELFF.

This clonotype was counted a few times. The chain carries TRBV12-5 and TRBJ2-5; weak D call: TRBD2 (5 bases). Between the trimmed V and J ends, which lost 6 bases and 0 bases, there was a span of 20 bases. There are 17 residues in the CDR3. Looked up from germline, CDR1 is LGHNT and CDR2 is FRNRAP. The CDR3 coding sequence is TGTGCTAGTGGGTATACCTTCGCGGAGGCGCACCAAGAGACCCAGTACTTC. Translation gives CASGYTFAEAHQETQYF.

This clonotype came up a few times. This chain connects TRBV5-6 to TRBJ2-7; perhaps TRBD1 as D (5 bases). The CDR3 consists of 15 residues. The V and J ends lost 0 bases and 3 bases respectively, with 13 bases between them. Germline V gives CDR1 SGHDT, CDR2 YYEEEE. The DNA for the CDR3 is TGTGCCAGCAGCTTGGTCGCCAGGGATGACTACGAGCAGTACTTC. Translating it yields CASSLVARDDYEQYF.

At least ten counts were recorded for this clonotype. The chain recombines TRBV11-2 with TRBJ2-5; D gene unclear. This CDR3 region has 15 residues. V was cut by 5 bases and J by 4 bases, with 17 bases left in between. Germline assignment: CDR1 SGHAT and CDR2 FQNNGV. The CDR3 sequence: CASSLRPSGVETQYF. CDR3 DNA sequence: TGTGCCAGCAGCCTAAGGCCGTCTGGGGTAGAGACCCAGTACTTC.

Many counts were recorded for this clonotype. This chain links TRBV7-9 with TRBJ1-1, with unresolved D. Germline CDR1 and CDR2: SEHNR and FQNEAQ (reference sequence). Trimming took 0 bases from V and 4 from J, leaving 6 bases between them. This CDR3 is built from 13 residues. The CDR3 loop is CASSLARVTEAFF. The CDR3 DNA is TGTGCCAGCAGCTTAGCCCGGGTCACTGAAGCTTTCTTT.

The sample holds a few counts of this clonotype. The CDR3 coding sequence is TGCGCCAGCAGCTTCGAGGGCGCCTACAATGAGCAGTTCTTC. It codes for CASSFEGAYNEQFF. The rearrangement uses TRBV5-1 and TRBJ2-1, with TRBD2 as a possible D gene (5 bases). Per germline, CDR1 SGHRS and CDR2 YFSETQ. V lost 2 bases and J lost 2, with 8 bases in between. This CDR3 spans 14 amino acids.

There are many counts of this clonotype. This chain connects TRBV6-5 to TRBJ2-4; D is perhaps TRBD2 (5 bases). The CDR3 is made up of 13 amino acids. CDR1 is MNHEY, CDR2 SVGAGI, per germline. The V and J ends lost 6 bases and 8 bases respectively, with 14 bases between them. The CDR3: CASRSTPGDIQYF. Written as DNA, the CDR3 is TGTGCCAGCAGATCCACCCCCGGGGACATTCAGTACTTC.

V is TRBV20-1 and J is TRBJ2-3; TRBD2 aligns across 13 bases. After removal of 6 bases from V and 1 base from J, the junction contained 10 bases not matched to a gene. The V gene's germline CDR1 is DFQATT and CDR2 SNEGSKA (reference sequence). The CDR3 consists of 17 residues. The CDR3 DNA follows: TGCAGTGCGAGAAAAGGACTAGCGGGAGAGGGCACAGATACGCAGTATTTT. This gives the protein CSARKGLAGEGTDTQYF.

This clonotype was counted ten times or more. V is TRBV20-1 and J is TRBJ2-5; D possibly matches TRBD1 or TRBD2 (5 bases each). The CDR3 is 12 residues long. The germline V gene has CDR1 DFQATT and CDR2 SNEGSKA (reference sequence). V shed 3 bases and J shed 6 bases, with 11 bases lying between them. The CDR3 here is CSASREMKTQYF. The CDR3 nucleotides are TGCAGTGCTAGCAGGGAGATGAAGACCCAGTACTTC.

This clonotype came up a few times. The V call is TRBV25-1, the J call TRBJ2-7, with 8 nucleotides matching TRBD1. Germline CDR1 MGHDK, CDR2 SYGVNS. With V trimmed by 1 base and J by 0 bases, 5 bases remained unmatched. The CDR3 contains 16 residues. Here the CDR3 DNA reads TGTGCCAGCAGTGAATGGACAGGGTCTTCCTCCTACGAGCAGTACTTC. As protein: CASSEWTGSSSYEQYF.

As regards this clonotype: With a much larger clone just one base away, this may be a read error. The DNA of the CDR3 is TGTGCCAGCCCCCTTCGACTAAGAGGTTACGAGCAGTACTTC. It encodes CASPLRLRGYEQYF. V usage is TRBV18 and J usage is TRBJ2-7; weak D call: TRBD2 (5 bases). CDR3 size: 14 residues. The germline V gene encodes CDR1 KGHSH and CDR2 LQKENI. V was clipped by 8 bases and J by 4 bases, with 18 bases between them.

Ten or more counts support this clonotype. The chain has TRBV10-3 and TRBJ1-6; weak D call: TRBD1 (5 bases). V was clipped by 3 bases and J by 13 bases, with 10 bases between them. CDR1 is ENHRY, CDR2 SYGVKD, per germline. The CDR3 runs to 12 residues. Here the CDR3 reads CAISDEGRPLHF. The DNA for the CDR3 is TGTGCCATCAGTGACGAGGGGAGGCCCCTCCACTTT.

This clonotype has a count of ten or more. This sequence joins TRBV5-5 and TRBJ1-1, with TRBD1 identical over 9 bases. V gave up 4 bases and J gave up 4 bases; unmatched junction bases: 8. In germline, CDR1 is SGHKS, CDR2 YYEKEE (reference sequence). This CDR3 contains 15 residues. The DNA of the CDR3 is TGTGCCAGCAGCACCCAGGGACAGGGTGGCACTGAAGCTTTCTTT. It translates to CASSTQGQGGTEAFF.

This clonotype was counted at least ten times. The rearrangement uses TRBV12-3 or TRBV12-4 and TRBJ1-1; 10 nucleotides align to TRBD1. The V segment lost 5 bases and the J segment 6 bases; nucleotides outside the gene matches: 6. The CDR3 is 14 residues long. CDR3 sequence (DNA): TGTGCCAGCAGTATGCGAGGACAGGGGGCTGAAGCTTTCTTT. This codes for CASSMRGQGAEAFF.

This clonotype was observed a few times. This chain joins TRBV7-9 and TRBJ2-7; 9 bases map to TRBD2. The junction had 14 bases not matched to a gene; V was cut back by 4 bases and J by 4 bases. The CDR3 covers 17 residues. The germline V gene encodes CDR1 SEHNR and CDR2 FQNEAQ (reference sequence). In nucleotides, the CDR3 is TGTGCCAGCAGCTCCTCATGGACGACTAGCGGAAATTACGAGCAGTACTTC. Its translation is CASSSSWTTSGNYEQYF.

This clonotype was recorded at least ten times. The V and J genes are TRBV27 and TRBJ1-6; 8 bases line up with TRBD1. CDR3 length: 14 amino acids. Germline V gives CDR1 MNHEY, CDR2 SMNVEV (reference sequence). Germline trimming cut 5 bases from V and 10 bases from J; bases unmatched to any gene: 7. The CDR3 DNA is TGTGCCAGCAGTACCGGGACAGGTTGGTCACCCCTCCACTTT. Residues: CASSTGTGWSPLHF.

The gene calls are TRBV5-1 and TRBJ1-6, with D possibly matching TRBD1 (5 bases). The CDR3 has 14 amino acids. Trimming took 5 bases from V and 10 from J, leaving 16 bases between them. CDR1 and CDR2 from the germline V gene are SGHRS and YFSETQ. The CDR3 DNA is TGCGCCAGCAGTCCGACAGCAGGCCCCTCACCCCTCCACTTT. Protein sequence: CASSPTAGPSPLHF.

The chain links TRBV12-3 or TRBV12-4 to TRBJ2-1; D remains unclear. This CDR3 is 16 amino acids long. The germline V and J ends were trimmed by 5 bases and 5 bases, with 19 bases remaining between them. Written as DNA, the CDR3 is TGTGCCAGCAGTGACCAAGGCGCCCATAGTAACAATGAGCAGTTCTTC. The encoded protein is CASSDQGAHSNNEQFF.

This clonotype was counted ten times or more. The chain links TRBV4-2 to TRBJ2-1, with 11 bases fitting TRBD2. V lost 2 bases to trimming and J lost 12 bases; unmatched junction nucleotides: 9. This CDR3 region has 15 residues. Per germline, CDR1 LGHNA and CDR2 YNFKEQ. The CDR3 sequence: CASSQQTSGAYGQFF. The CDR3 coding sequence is TGTGCCAGCAGCCAACAGACTAGCGGGGCTTATGGGCAGTTCTTC.

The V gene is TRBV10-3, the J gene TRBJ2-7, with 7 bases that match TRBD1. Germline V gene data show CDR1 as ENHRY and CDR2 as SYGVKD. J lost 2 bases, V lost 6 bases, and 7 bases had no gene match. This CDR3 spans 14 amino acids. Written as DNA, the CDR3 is TGTGCCATCAGGCCCCATGGACAGGCCTACGAGCAGTACTTC. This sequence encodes CAIRPHGQAYEQYF.

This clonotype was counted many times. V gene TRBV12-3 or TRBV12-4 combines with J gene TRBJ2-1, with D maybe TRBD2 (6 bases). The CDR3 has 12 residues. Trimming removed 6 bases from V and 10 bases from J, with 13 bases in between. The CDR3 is CASRIRLGEQFF. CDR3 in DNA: TGTGCCAGCAGAATTAGACTAGGAGAGCAGTTCTTC.

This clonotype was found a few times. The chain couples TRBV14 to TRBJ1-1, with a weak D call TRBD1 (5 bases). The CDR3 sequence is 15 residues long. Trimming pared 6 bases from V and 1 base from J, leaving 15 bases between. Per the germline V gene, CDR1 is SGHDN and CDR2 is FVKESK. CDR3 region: CASSQLTGANTEAFF. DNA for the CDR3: TGTGCCAGCAGTCAACTCACAGGAGCGAACACTGAAGCTTTCTTT.

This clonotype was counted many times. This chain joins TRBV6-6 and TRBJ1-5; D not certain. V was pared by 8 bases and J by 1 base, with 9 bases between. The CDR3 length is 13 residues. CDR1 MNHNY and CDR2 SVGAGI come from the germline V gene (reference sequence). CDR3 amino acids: CASALDSNQPQHF. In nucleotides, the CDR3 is TGTGCCAGCGCCTTGGACAGCAATCAGCCCCAGCATTTT.